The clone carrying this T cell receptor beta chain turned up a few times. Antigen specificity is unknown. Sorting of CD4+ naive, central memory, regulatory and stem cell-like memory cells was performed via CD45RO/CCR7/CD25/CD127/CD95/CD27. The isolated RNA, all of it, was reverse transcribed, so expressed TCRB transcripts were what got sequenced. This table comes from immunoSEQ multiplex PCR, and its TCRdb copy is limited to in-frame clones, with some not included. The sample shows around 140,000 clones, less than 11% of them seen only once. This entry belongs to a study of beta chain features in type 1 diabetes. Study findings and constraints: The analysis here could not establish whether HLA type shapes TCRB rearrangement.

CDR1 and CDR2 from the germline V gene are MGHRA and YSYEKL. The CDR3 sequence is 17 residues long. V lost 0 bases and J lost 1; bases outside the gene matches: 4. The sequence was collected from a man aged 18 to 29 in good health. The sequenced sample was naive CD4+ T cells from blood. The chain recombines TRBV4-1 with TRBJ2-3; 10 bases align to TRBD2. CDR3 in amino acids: CASSQDSTSGGTDTQYF. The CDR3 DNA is TGCGCCAGCAGCCAAGATTCCACTAGCGGGGGCACAGATACGCAGTATTTT.